This TCR beta chain was retrieved from a study of response to subunit inactivated influenza vaccine. General study points: After each seasonal influenza vaccination, few new T cells are recruited, the authors suggested.

The table lists this clonotype with many counts. Its antigen is currently unknown. Germline V gene sequence: CDR1 SGHTA, CDR2 FQGNSA. Trimming shortened V by 1 base and J by 3 bases, and 12 bases separated the two germline ends. The CDR3 spans 15 residues. TCRdb called the RT-PCR reads again in MiXCR, with one record for every CDR3 protein. Among hundreds of thousands of distinct CDR3 sequences listed, roughly 10% were seen once. The receptor's source is a man aged 45-60 years who received an inactivated influenza vaccine. The rearrangement links TRBV7-2 to TRBJ1-2, with D hard to call. Sequenced material: PBMCs from blood, taken on the day of vaccination. The CDR3: CASSLVWGEDYGYTF. In nucleotides, the CDR3 is TGTGCCAGCAGCTTAGTTTGGGGAGAAGACTATGGCTACACCTTC.